The 18 T cell receptor beta chains below come from one sample, sequenced in a study of shared clonotypes between healthy human individuals. TCRdb's copy holds only in-frame clones and misses some; the assay was immunoSEQ multiplex PCR. The repertoire holds 2 million to 3 million clones, with approximately 93% as singletons. Sequencing used naive CD4+ T cells from PBMCs. The subset denotes: CD45RA+ positively selected. These receptors all stem from a man between 18 and 29 years old in good health. Some clones in this sample may be carry-over from other donors' samples.

The J gene is TRBJ2-4, the V gene TRBV5-6; possible D gene TRBD1, 5 bases. The germline gives CDR1 SGHDT, CDR2 YYEEEE. The CDR3 extends over 16 amino acids. Trimming left V 3 bases short and J 7 bases short, with 20 bases between. CDR3 sequence: CASSWTMANVGNIQYF. In nucleotides, the CDR3 is TGTGCCAGCAGCTGGACAATGGCTAATGTCGGCAACATTCAGTACTTC.

This clone was counted a single time. The chain carries TRBV19 and TRBJ2-3, with D possibly being TRBD1 or TRBD2 (5 bases each). V gave up 7 bases and J gave up 10 bases, with 18 bases separating them. The CDR3 is made up of 13 amino acids. Germline V lookup: CDR1 LNHDA, CDR2 SQIVND (reference sequence). CDR3 region: CASTSGRRSSQYF. In nucleotides, the CDR3 is TGTGCCAGTACCTCGGGACGGCGCTCTTCGCAGTATTTT.

This clone was seen only once. The sample contains more than one DNA sequence encoding this CDR3. This chain uses TRBV2 with TRBJ1-2, with D uncertain. Germline loops: CDR1 SNHLY, CDR2 FYNNEI. The CDR3 sequence is 12 residues long. V was pared by 4 bases and J by 2 bases, with 5 bases between. DNA of the CDR3: TGTGCCAGCAGTGGTCAGAACTATGGCTACACCTTC. Translation gives CASSGQNYGYTF.

The chain employs TRBV18 and TRBJ2-3; D is unresolved. The ends were cut back, 4 bases at V and 6 bases at J, with 11 bases in the middle. The germline gives CDR1 KGHSH, CDR2 LQKENI. This CDR3 comprises 13 residues. The CDR3: CASSLAKSDTQYF. The DNA of the CDR3 is TGTGCCAGCTCACTAGCTAAGTCGGATACGCAGTATTTT.

This rearrangement joins TRBV19 to TRBJ2-7; D is unresolved. V was shortened by 5 bases and J by 0 bases, with 11 bases between the two germline ends. This CDR3 comprises 14 residues. Germline CDR1 reads LNHDA; CDR2 reads SQIVND (reference sequence). This CDR3 reads CASSSRLLSYEQYF. DNA for the CDR3: TGTGCCAGTAGTTCACGACTGCTCTCCTACGAGCAGTACTTC.

The sample holds a few counts of this clone. V gene TRBV28 combines with J gene TRBJ1-5; no firm D call. The CDR3 sequence is 12 residues long. Germline CDR1 MDHEN, CDR2 SYDVKM. With 4 bases removed from V and 3 bases from J, the gap between germline ends came to 4 bases. CDR3 sequence: CASSWDNQPQHF. CDR3 bases: TGTGCCAGCAGTTGGGACAATCAGCCCCAGCATTTT.

V and J are TRBV7-2 and TRBJ2-6; D is unresolved. CDR1 and CDR2 from the germline V gene are SGHTA and FQGNSA. The length of the CDR3 is 14 residues. V gave up 5 bases and J gave up 1 base, with 6 bases separating them. CDR3: CASSRASGANVLTF. The CDR3 DNA is TGTGCCAGCAGCCGAGCTTCTGGGGCCAACGTCCTGACTTTC.

The chain is built from TRBV14 and TRBJ2-7; 13 bases line up with TRBD2. The CDR3 covers 16 residues. Germline CDR1 SGHDN, CDR2 FVKESK. V lost 4 bases to trimming and J lost 2 bases; unmatched junction nucleotides: 5. CDR3 nucleotides: TGTGCCAGCAGCCTAGGACTAGCGGGAGTGGCCTACGAGCAGTACTTC. Protein sequence: CASSLGLAGVAYEQYF.

The chain carries TRBV5-1 and TRBJ1-1, with 9 bases identical to TRBD1. The V and J ends lost 2 bases and 7 bases, in that order; junction bases with no gene match: 6. Germline CDR1 SGHRS, CDR2 YFSETQ. This CDR3 region has 14 residues. The CDR3 region is CASSLGTGGVEAFF. The CDR3, as DNA: TGCGCCAGCAGCTTAGGTACAGGGGGCGTTGAAGCTTTCTTT. The variable domain in full, with the rest retrieved from reference TRBV5-1 and TRBJ1-1, is KAGVTQTPRYLIKTRGQQVTLSCSPISGHRSVSWYQQTPGQGLQFLFEYFSETQRNKGNFPGRFSGRQFSNSRSEMNVSTLELGDSALYLCASSLGTGGVEAFFGQGTRLTVV.

This chain links TRBV27 with TRBJ2-1, with 8 positions matching TRBD2. Germline lookup yields CDR1 MNHEY and CDR2 SMNVEV (reference sequence). Trimming cost V 5 bases and J 4 bases; bases outside gene matches: 10. The CDR3 consists of 16 residues. The CDR3 sequence: CASSPLSGGLYNEQFF. The CDR3 DNA follows: TGTGCCAGCAGTCCTCTTTCGGGAGGGCTTTACAATGAGCAGTTCTTC.

The V call is TRBV5-4, the J call TRBJ1-3; D is possibly TRBD1 (5 bases). The ends were cut back, 4 bases at V and 0 bases at J, with 11 bases in the middle. The CDR3 runs 15 residues. Germline V lookup: CDR1 SGHNT, CDR2 YYREEE (reference sequence). The chain's CDR3 is CASSQDSHSGNTIYF. CDR3 bases: TGTGCCAGCAGCCAAGACAGCCACTCTGGAAACACCATATATTTT.

About this clone itself: In the same sample, other DNA sequences code for this CDR3. This chain uses TRBV7-2 with TRBJ2-7, with D maybe TRBD1 (6 bases). This CDR3 contains 14 residues. Germline V gives CDR1 SGHTA, CDR2 FQGNSA. The V end was cut by 1 base, the J end by 2 bases, with 9 bases between. CDR3: CASSLGTGPYEQYF. CDR3 bases: TGTGCCAGCAGCTTAGGAACAGGGCCCTACGAGCAGTACTTC.

This clone was seen a handful of times. This chain joins TRBV14 and TRBJ1-1, with 10 bases identical to TRBD1. This CDR3 is 15 amino acids long. Germline trimming cut 1 base from V and 7 bases from J; bases unmatched to any gene: 6. The germline V gene has CDR1 SGHDN and CDR2 FVKESK. The CDR3 DNA reads TGTGCCAGCAGCCAAGCTGACAGGGGGCAAGGTGAAGCTTTCTTT. Its translation is CASSQADRGQGEAFF.

The rearrangement links TRBV7-9 to TRBJ2-3; D is unclear. Looked up from germline, CDR1 is SEHNR and CDR2 is FQNEAQ (reference sequence). Trimming stripped 0 bases from V and 2 bases from J, with 9 bases between. The CDR3 is made up of 15 amino acids. The CDR3 reads CASSLALAPTDTQYF. The CDR3 nucleotides read TGTGCCAGCAGCTTAGCGTTAGCCCCCACAGATACGCAGTATTTT.

Turning to this clone: Other nucleotide sequences from this sample produce the same CDR3. The gene calls are TRBV30 and TRBJ1-2; D call uncertain. The CDR3 contains 12 residues. Germline loops: CDR1 GTSNPN, CDR2 SVGIG (reference sequence). The ends were cut back, 0 bases at V and 8 bases at J, with 10 bases in the middle. CDR3 nucleotide sequence: TGTGCCTGGAGTGTACCCGGCGGGGGCTACACCTTC. As protein: CAWSVPGGGYTF.

This rearrangement joins TRBV5-1 to TRBJ2-5; D might be TRBD2 (7 bases). The germline gives CDR1 SGHRS, CDR2 YFSETQ. V shed 3 bases and J shed 6 bases, with 18 bases lying between them. CDR3 length: 15 amino acids. The CDR3 coding sequence is TGCGCCAGCAGCTACGGCGGGGGCGATGGAAAGACCCAGTACTTC. Translation: CASSYGGGDGKTQYF.

Worth noting for this clone: This specimen includes other DNA sequences encoding the same CDR3. The chain carries TRBV6-5 and TRBJ1-5; 7 bases align to TRBD1. V shed 2 bases, J shed 7 bases, and the junction held 2 bases outside the gene matches. The CDR3 covers 13 residues. Germline V lookup: CDR1 MNHEY, CDR2 SVGAGI. The CDR3 protein is CASSYDRDQPQHF. CDR3 DNA sequence: TGTGCCAGCAGTTACGACAGGGACCAGCCCCAGCATTTT.

This clone was seen a handful of times. The chain employs TRBV7-6 and TRBJ1-1; TRBD1 matches 7 bases. CDR3 length equals 14 residues. The junction had 2 bases not matched to a gene; V was cut back by 3 bases and J by 1 base. CDR1 is SGHVS and CDR2 is FNYEAQ in the germline V gene. The CDR3 protein is CASSFGTENTEAFF. The CDR3 nucleotides are TGTGCCAGCAGCTTCGGGACAGAGAACACTGAAGCTTTCTTT.